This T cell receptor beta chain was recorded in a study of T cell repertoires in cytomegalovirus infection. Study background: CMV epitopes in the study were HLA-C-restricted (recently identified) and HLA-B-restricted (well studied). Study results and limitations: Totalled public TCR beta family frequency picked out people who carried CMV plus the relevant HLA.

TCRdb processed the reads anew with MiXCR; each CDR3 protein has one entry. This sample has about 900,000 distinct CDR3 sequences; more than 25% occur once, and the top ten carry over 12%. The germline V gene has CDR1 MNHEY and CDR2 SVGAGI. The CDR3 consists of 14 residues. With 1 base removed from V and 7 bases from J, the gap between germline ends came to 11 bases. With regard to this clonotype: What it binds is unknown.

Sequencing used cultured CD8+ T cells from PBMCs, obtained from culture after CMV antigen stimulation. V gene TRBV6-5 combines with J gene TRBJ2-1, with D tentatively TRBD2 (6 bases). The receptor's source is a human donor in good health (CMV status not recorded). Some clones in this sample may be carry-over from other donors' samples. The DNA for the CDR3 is TGTGCCAGCAGTTACTGGGGTGCGGGAAATGAGCAGTTCTTC. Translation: CASSYWGAGNEQFF.